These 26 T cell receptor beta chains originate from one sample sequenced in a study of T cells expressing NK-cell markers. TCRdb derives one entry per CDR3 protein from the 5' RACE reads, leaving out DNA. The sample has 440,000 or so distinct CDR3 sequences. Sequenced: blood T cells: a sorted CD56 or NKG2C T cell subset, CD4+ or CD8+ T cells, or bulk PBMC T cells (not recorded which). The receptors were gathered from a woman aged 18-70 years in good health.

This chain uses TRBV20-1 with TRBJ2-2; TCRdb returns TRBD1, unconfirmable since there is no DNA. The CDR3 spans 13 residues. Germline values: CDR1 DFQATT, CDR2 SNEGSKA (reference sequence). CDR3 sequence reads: CSASGTNTGELFF.

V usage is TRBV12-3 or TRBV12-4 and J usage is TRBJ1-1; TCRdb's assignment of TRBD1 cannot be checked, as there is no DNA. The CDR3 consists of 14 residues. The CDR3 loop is CASTKSYRDTEAFF.

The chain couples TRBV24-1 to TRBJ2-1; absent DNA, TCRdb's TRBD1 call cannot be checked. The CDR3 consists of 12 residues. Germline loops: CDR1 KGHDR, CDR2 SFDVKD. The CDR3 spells CATSGDGNEQFF.

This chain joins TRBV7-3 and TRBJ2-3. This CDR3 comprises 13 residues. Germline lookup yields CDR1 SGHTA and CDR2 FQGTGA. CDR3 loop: CASSEEQQDTQYF.

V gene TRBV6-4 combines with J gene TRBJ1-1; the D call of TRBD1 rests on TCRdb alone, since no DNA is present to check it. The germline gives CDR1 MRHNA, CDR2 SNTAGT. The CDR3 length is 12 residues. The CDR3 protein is CASSEGEGEAFF.

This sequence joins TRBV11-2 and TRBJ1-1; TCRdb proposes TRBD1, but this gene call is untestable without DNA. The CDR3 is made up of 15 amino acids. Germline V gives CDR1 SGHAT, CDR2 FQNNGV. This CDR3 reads CASSFHRGRVTEAFF. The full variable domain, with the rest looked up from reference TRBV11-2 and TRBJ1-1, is EAGVAQSPRYKIIEKRQSVAFWCNPISGHATLYWYQQILGQGPKLLIQFQNNGVVDDSQLPKDRFSAERLKGVDSTLKIQPAKLEDSAVYLCASSFHRGRVTEAFFGQGTRLTVV.

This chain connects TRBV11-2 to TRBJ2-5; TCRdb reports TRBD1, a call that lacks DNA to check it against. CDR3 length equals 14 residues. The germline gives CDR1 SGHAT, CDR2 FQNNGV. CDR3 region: CASSSTGAGETQYF.

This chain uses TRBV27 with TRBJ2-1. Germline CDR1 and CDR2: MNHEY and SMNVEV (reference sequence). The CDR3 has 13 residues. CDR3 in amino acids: CASRVGSYNEQFF.

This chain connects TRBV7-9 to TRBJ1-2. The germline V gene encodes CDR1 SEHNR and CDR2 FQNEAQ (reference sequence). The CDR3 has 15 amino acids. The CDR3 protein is CASSLTGNVDYGYTF.

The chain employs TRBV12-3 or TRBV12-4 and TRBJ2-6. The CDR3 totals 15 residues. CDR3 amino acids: CASTNKVSGANVLTF.

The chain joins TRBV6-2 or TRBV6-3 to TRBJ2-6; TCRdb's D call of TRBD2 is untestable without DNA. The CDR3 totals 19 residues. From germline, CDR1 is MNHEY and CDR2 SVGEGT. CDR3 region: CASSYSPGLWPSGANVLTF.

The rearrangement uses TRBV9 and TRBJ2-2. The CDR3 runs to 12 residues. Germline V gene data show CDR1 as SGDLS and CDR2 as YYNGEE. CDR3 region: CASNFVTGELFF. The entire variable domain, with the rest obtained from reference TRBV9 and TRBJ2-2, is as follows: DSGVTQTPKHLITATGQRVTLRCSPRSGDLSVYWYQQSLDQGLQFLIQYYNGEERAKGNILERFSAQQFPDLHSELNLSSLELGDSALYFCASNFVTGELFFGEGSRLTVL.

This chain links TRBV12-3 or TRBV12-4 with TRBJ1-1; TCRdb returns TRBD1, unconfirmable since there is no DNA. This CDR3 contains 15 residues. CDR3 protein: CASSYSLGPPGEAFF.

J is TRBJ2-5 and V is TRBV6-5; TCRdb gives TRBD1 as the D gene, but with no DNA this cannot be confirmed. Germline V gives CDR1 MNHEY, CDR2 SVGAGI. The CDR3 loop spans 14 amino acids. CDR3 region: CASSYGRTAETQYF.

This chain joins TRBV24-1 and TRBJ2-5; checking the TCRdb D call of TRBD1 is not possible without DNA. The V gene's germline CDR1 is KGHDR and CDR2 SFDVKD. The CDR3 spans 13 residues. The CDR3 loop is CATSETGVVTQYF.

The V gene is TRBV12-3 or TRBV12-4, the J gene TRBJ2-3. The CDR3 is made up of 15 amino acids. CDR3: CASISAGLLTDTQYF.

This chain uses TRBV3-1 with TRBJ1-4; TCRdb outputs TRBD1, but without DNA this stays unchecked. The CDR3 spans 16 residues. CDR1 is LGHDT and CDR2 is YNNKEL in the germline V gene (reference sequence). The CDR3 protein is CASSQDRTKVYEKLFF. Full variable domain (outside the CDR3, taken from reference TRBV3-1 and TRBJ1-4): DTAVSQTPKYLVTQMGNDKSIKCEQNLGHDTMYWYKQDSKKFLKIMFSYNNKELIINETVPNRFSPKSPDKAHLNLHINSLELGDSAVYFCASSQDRTKVYEKLFFGSGTQLSVL.

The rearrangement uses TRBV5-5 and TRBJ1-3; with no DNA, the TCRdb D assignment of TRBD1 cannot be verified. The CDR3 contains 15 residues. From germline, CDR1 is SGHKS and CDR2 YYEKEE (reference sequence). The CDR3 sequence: CASSAGFFSGNTIYF. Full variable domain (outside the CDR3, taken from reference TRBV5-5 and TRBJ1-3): DAGVTQSPTHLIKTRGQQVTLRCSPISGHKSVSWYQQVLGQGPQFIFQYYEKEERGRGNFPDRFSARQFPNYSSELNVNALLLGDSALYLCASSAGFFSGNTIYFGEGSWLTVV.

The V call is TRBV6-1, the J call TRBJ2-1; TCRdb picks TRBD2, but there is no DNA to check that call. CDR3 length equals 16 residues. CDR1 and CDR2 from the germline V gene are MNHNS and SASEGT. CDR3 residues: CASSRSSVPAYNEQFF.

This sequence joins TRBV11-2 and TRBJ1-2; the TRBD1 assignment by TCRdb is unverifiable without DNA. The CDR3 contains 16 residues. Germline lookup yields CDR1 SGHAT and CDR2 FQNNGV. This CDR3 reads CASSLEHGTLVYGYTF.

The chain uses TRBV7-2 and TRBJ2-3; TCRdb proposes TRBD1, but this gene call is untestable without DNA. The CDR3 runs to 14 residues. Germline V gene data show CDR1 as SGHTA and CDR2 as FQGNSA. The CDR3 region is CASRRQASTDTQYF.

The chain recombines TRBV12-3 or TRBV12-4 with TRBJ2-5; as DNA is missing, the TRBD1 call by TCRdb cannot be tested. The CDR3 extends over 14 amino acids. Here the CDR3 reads CASSSSRTGETQYF.

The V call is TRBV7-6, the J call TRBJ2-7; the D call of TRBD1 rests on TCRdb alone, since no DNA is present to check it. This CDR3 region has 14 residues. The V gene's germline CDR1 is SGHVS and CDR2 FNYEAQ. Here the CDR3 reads CASSLLGVAAEQYF.

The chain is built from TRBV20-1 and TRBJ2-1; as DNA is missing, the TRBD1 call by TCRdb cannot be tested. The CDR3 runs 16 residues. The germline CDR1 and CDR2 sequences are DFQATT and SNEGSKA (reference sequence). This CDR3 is CSARDGGTGFYNEQFF.

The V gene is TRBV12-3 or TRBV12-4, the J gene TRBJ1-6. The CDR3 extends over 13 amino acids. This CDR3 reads CASSNFLGSPLHF.

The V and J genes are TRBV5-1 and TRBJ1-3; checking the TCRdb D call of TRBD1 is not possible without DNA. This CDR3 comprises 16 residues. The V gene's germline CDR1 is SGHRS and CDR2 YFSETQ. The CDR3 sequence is CASSVRDGYSGNTIYF.